This TCR beta chain was observed in a study of tumor-infiltrating lymphocytes in oesophageal squamous cell carcinoma. This CDR3 has 12 amino acids. Germline loops: CDR1 LNHNV, CDR2 YYDKDF (reference sequence). V lost 0 bases and J lost 10, with 7 bases in between. This clonotype occurred a few times. TCRdb re-called the PCR reads through MiXCR, storing one row per CDR3 protein. The sample records about 25,000 distinct CDR3 sequences, 30% to 40% being singletons. The gene calls are TRBV15 and TRBJ2-1, with a possible D match to TRBD1 (5 bases). This TCR was sampled from a male donor with esophageal squamous cell carcinoma. The material sequenced was esophageal tumor tissue. The CDR3 spells CATSREGREQFF. The CDR3 DNA is TGTGCCACCAGCAGAGAGGGGCGGGAGCAGTTCTTC.